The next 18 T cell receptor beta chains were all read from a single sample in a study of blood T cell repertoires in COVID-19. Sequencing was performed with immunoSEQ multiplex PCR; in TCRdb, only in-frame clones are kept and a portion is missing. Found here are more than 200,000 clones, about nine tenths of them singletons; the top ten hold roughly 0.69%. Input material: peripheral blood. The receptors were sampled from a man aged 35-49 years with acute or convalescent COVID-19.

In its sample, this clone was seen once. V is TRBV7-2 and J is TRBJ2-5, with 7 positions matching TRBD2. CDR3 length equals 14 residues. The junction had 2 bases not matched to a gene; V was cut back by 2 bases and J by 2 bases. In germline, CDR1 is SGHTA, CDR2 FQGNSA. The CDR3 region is CASSLISGQETQYF. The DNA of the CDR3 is TGTGCCAGCAGCTTAATTAGCGGGCAAGAGACCCAGTACTTC.

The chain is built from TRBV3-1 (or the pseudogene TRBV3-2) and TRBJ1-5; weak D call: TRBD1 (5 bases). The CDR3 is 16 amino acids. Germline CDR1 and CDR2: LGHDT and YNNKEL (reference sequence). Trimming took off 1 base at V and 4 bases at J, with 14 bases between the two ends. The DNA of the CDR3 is TGTGCCAGCAGCCAAGCGGGTGGAGGGGCGAATCAGCCCCAGCATTTT. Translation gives CASSQAGGGANQPQHF.

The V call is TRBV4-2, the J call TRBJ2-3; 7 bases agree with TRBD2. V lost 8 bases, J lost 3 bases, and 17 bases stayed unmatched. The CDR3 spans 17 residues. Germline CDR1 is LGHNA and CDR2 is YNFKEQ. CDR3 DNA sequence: TGTGCCAGCTGTTTTTGGGCTAGCGGTAGGGAAACAGATACGCAGTATTTT. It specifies CASCFWASGRETDTQYF.

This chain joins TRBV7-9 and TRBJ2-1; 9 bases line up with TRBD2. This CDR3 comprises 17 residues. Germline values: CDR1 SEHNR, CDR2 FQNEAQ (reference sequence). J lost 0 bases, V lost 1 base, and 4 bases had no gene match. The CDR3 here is CASSLGVSGSSYNEQFF. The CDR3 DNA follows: TGTGCCAGCAGCTTAGGGGTTAGCGGGAGCTCCTACAATGAGCAGTTCTTC.

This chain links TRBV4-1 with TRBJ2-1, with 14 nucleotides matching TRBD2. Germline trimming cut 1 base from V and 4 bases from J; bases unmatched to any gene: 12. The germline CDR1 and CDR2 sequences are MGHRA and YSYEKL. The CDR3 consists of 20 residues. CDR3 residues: CASSQGGLTSGRAAYNEQFF. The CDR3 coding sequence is TGCGCCAGCAGCCAAGGAGGACTGACTAGCGGGAGGGCCGCGTACAATGAGCAGTTCTTC.

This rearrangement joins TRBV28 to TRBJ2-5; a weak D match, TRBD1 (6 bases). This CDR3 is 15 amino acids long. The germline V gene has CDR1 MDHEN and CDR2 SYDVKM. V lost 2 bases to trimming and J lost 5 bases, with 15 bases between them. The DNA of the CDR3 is TGTGCCAGCAGTTTACCTGGACCCCAGGGGGAGACCCAGTACTTC. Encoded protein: CASSLPGPQGETQYF.

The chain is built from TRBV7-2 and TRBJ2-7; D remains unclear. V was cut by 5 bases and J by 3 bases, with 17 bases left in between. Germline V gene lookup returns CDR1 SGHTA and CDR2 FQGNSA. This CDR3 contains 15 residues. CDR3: CASSQDFSLDYEQYF. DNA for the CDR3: TGTGCCAGCAGCCAAGACTTTTCCCTCGACTACGAGCAGTACTTC.

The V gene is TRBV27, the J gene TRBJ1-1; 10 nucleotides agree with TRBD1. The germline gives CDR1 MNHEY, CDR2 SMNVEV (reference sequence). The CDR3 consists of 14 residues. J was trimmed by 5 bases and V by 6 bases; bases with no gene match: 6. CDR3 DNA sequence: TGTGCCAGCAGGGGACAGGGGACTATAACTGAAGCTTTCTTT. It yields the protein CASRGQGTITEAFF.

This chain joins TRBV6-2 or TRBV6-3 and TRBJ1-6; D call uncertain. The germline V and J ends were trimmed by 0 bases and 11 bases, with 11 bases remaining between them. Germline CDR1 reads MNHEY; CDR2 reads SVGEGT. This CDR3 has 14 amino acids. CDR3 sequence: CASSYSRLDPPLHF. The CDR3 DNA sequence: TGTGCCAGCAGTTACTCGAGGTTGGATCCACCCCTCCACTTT.

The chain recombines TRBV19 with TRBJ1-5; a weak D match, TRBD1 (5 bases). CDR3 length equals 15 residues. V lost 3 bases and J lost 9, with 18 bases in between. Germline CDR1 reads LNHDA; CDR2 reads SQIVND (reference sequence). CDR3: CASSILDIGPGPQHF. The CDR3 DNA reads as TGTGCCAGTAGTATTTTGGACATCGGACCGGGGCCCCAGCATTTT.

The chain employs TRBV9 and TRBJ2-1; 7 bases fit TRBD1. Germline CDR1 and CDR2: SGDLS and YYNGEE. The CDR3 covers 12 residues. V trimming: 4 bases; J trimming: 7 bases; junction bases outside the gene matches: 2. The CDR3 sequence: CASSSDRNEQFF. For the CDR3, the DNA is TGTGCCAGCAGCTCGGACAGGAATGAGCAGTTCTTC.

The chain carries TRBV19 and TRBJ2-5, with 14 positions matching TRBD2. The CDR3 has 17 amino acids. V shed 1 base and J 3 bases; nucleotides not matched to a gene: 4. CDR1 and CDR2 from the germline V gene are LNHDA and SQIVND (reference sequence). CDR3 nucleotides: TGTGCCAGTAGTATAGCCCGACTAGCGGGGGGGAAAGAGACCCAGTACTTC. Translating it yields CASSIARLAGGKETQYF.

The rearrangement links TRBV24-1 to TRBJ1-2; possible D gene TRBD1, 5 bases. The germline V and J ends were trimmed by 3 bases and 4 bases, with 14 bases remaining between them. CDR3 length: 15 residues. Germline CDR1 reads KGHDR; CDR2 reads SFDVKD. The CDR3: CATSDPLRGVYGYTF. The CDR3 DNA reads TGTGCCACCAGTGATCCCCTTCGGGGGGTCTATGGCTACACCTTC.

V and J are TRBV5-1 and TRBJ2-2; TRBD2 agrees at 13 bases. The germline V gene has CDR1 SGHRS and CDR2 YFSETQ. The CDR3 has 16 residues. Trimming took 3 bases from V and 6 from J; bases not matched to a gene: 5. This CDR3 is CASSSGLAGVAGELFF. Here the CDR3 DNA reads TGCGCCAGCAGCTCCGGACTAGCGGGAGTAGCCGGGGAGCTGTTTTTT.

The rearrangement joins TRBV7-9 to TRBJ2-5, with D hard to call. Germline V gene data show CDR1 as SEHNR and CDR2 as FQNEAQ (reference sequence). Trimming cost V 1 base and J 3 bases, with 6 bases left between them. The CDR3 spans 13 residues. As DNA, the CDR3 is TGTGCCAGCAGCTTAGGTCAGGAAGAGACCCAGTACTTC. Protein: CASSLGQEETQYF.

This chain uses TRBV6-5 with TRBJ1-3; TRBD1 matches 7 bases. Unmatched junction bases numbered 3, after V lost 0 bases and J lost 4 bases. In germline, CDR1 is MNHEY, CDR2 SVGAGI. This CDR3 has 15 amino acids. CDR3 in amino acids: CASSYSTGLGNTIYF. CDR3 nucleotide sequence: TGTGCCAGCAGTTACTCGACAGGGTTGGGAAACACCATATATTTT.

CDR3 sequence (DNA): TGTGCCAGCAGCCAGGATAGGGATACGCAGTATTTT. As protein: CASSQDRDTQYF. The chain links TRBV5-4 to TRBJ2-3; D is ambiguous. This CDR3 has 12 amino acids. V was trimmed by 4 bases and J by 6 bases, leaving 9 bases between them. Germline V gene lookup returns CDR1 SGHNT and CDR2 YYREEE (reference sequence). The variable domain in full, completed from reference TRBV5-4 and TRBJ2-3, reads ETGVTQSPTHLIKTRGQQVTLRCSSQSGHNTVSWYQQALGQGPQFIFQYYREEENGRGNFPPRFSGLQFPNYSSELNVNALELDDSALYLCASSQDRDTQYFGPGTRLTVL.

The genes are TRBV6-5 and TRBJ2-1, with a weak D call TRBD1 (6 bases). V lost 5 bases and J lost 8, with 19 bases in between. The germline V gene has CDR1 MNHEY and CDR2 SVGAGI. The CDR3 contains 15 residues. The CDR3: CASSPGNGGFDEQFF. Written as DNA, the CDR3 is TGTGCCAGCAGTCCCGGGAATGGGGGCTTCGATGAGCAGTTCTTC.